This T cell receptor beta chain appears in the sequencing data of a study of T cells after yellow fever vaccination. Looking at the study overall: CD3, CD45RA, CCR7 and CD95 sorting yielded EM, EMRA, CM and Tscm memory subsets. Regarding the study as a whole: Most primary-vaccination clones recurred post-booster (approximately 96% CD4, over 70% CD8).

MiXCR, run by TCRdb on the 5' RACE reads, gives a single entry per CDR3 protein. The data show 25,000 to 40,000 distinct CDR3 sequences, 6% to 8.5% seen once. This clonotype was counted ten times or more. The CDR3 consists of 15 residues. V was pared by 0 bases and J by 0 bases, with 10 bases between. The germline gives CDR1 SQVTM, CDR2 ANQGSEA. The material sequenced was PBMCs, either bulk or a sorted T-cell subset (CD4+, CD8+, memory, or dextramer-sorted; not recorded which), taken on the day of the first yellow fever vaccination. The J gene is TRBJ2-3, the V gene TRBV29-1; D not resolved. The TCR was taken from a man between 18 and 29 years old who received the YFV17D yellow fever vaccine. The CDR3 sequence: CSVEDRGRSTDTQYF. The DNA of the CDR3 is TGCAGCGTTGAAGATCGTGGCAGGAGCACAGATACGCAGTATTTT.